A selection of T cell receptor beta chains follows, all from one sample in a study of blood T cell repertoires in COVID-19. The method was immunoSEQ multiplex PCR; TCRdb's version includes in-frame clones alone and lacks a portion of them. Of around 700,000 clones listed, about nine tenths were seen once; the top ten hold roughly 0.25%. Specimen: peripheral blood. These receptor sequences come from a woman in her late teens or twenties with acute or convalescent COVID-19. CDR3s include the opening cysteine and the closing phenylalanine or tryptophan. D genes are given only for firm matches.

>TRBV2|-|TRBJ1-1
CASSEEGITEAFF
>TRBV5-1|TRBD1|TRBJ1-1
CASSDDRAASTEAFF
>TRBV14|TRBD1|TRBJ1-1
CASSPSTGLYTEAFF
>TRBV12-3/TRBV12-4|-|TRBJ2-7
CASSPGGYEQYF
>TRBV6-5|-|TRBJ2-1
CATSSTSSYNEQFF
>TRBV15|-|TRBJ2-5
CATSRDLMGAVAQYF
>TRBV6-5|TRBD1|TRBJ1-4
CASRQGANEKLFF
>TRBV5-1|-|TRBJ2-5
CASSLGQRRETQYF
>TRBV7-6|TRBD2|TRBJ2-2
CASSPGLAGGINTGELFF
>TRBV30|TRBD2|TRBJ2-7
CAWSIAGGAYEQYF
>TRBV6-1|-|TRBJ2-1
CASSEEGSLDNEQFF
>TRBV7-8|TRBD1|TRBJ1-2
CASSPNRGPNYGYTF
>TRBV13|TRBD2|TRBJ2-3
CASSYTSGGTDTQYF
>TRBV6-2/TRBV6-3|-|TRBJ1-2
CASSSQGMGGYTF
>TRBV2|-|TRBJ1-2
CASISLDRGGYTF